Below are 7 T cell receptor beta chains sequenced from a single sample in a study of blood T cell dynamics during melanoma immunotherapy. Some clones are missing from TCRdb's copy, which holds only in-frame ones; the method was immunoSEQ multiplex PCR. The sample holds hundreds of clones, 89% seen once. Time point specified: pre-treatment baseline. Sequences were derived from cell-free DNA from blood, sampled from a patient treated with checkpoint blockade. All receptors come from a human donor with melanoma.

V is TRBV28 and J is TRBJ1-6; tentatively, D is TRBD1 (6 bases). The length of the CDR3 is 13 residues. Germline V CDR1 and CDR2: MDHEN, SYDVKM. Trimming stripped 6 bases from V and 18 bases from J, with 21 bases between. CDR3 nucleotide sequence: TGTGCCAGCAGATTCCCGGCTGCGGGGGCCCACCACTTT. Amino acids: CASRFPAAGAHHF. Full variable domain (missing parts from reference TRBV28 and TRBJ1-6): DVKVTQSSRYLVKRTGEKVFLECVQDMDHENMFWYRQDPGLGLRLIYFSYDVKMKEKGDIPEGYSVSREKKERFSLILESASTNQTSMYLCASRFPAAGAHHFGNGTRLTVT.

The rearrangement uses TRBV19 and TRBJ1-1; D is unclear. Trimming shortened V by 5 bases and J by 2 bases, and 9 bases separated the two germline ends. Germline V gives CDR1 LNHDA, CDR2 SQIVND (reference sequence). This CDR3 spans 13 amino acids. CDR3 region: CASSGRINTEAFF. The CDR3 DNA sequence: TGTGCCAGTAGTGGACGGATAAACACTGAAGCTTTCTTT.

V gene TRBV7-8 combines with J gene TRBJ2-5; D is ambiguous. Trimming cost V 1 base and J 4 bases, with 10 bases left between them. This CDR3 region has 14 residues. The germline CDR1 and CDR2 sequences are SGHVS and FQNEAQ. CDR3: CASSLEALRETQYF. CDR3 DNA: TGTGCCAGCAGCTTAGAAGCCTTGAGAGAGACCCAGTACTTC.

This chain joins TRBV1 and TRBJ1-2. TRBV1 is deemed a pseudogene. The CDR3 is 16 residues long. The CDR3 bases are TGCACCAGCAGGCTAGATCGTGTGCGAAAGACCTATGGCTACACCTTC. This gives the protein CTSRLDRVRKTYGYTF.

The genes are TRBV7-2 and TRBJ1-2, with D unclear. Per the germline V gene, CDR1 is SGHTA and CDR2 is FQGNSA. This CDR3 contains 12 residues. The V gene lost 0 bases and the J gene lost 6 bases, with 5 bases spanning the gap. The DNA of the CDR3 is TGTGCCAGCAGCTTAGCCGGGGATGGCTACACCTTC. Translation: CASSLAGDGYTF.

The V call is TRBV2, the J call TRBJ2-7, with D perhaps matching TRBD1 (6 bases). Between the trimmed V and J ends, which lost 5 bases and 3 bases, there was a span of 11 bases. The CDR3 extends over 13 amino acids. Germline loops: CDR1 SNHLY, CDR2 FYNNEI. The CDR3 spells CASSTRQDYEQYF. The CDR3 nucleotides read TGTGCCAGCAGTACCAGACAGGACTACGAGCAGTACTTC.

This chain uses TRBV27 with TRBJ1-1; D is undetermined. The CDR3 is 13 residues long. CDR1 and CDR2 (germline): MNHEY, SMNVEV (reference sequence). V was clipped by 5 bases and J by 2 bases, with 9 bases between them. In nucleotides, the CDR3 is TGTGCCAGCAGTGTTACGGAAAACACTGAAGCTTTCTTT. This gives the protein CASSVTENTEAFF.